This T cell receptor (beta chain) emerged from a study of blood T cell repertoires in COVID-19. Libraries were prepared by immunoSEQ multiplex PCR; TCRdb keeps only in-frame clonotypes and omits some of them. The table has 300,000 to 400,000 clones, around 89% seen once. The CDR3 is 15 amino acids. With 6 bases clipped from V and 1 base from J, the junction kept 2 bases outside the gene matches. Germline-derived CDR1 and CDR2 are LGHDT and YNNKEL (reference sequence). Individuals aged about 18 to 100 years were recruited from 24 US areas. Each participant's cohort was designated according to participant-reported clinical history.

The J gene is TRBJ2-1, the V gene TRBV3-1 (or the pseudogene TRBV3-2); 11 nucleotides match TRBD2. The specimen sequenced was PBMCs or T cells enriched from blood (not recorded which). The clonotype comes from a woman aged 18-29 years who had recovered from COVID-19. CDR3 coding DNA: TGTGCCAGCAGACCTAGCGGGGGGTCCTACAATGAGCAGTTCTTC. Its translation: CASRPSGGSYNEQFF.